The 14 T cell receptor beta chains presented below share a single source sample, sequenced in a study of T-cell memory formation after mild COVID-19. One entry per CDR3 protein results from TCRdb running MiXCR on the 5' RACE reads. This table has a few hundred thousand distinct CDR3 sequences, around 15% appearing once. The specimen was PBMCs or a T cell subset sorted from them (not recorded which). These receptor sequences come from a man between 18 and 35 years old who had mild COVID-19 (a few samples of this study predate the infection). Cell type and time point are not known.

Only a few counts were recorded for this clonotype. J is TRBJ1-4 and V is TRBV12-3 or TRBV12-4; D is ambiguous. The CDR3 totals 13 residues. V lost 6 bases and J lost 5, with 10 bases in between. The CDR3 bases are TGTGCCAGCAGAAGAGAAGAAAATGAAAAACTGTTTTTT. Protein product: CASRREENEKLFF.

In its sample, this clonotype was seen a few times. V is TRBV7-3 and J is TRBJ1-1, with D perhaps matching TRBD1 (5 bases). Per the germline V gene, CDR1 is SGHTA and CDR2 is FQGTGA. The CDR3 spans 13 residues. Trimming shortened V by 3 bases and J by 11 bases, and 16 bases separated the two germline ends. The CDR3 DNA is TGTGCCAGCAGCTTGGGGCAGGGCTTCATGGCTTTCTTT. Residues: CASSLGQGFMAFF.

This clonotype has only a few counts. The chain combines TRBV10-3 with TRBJ2-1, with TRBD2 matching 10 bases. J was trimmed by 7 bases and V by 10 bases; bases with no gene match: 7. The CDR3 spans 13 residues. Per the germline V gene, CDR1 is ENHRY and CDR2 is SYGVKD. CDR3 amino acids: CATSGGGVNEQFF. For the CDR3, the DNA is TGTGCCACTAGCGGGGGAGGTGTGAATGAGCAGTTCTTC.

The chain combines TRBV28 with TRBJ1-2; tentatively, D is TRBD1 (5 bases). Trimming removed 6 bases at V and 1 base at J, with 15 bases between. The germline CDR1 and CDR2 sequences are MDHEN and SYDVKM. This CDR3 comprises 15 residues. This chain's CDR3 is CASRTGQGLNYGYTF. CDR3 nucleotide sequence: TGTGCCAGCAGAACGGGCCAGGGCCTTAACTATGGCTACACCTTC.

This clonotype has more than one count but fewer than ten. This chain links TRBV12-3 or TRBV12-4 with TRBJ2-5; the D gene is possibly TRBD2 (6 bases). Trimming took 6 bases from V and 5 from J, leaving 16 bases between them. CDR3 size: 14 residues. Here the CDR3 reads CASSFPPGEETQYF. The CDR3 DNA reads as TGTGCCAGCAGCTTCCCACCGGGAGAGGAGACCCAGTACTTC.

This sequence joins TRBV18 and TRBJ1-2; D is perhaps TRBD1 (5 bases). The ends were cut back, 4 bases at V and 6 bases at J, with 18 bases in the middle. CDR3 length: 15 residues. Germline CDR1 KGHSH, CDR2 LQKENI. The CDR3 region has the DNA TGTGCCAGCTCACTTAACGGGGCCCCACCGGATGGCTACACCTTC. Residues: CASSLNGAPPDGYTF.

The CDR3 spells CASSPRRGVIEDSPLHF. CDR3 coding DNA: TGTGCCAGCAGTCCACGACGGGGAGTTATTGAAGACTCACCCCTCCACTTT. The rearrangement joins TRBV12-3 or TRBV12-4 to TRBJ1-6; D gene uncertain. Trimming took 5 bases from V and 10 from J, leaving 24 bases between them. CDR3 length: 17 residues.

This rearrangement joins TRBV13 to TRBJ1-5, with TRBD1 as a possible D gene (6 bases). Trimming took off 4 bases at V and 5 bases at J, with 21 bases between the two ends. The CDR3 has 17 amino acids. Germline CDR1 reads PRHDT; CDR2 reads FYEKMQ (reference sequence). Written as DNA, the CDR3 is TGTGCCAGCAGCTGGCGAGGATCCGGGACAAAAGATCAGCCCCAGCATTTT. It is translated as CASSWRGSGTKDQPQHF.

The chain combines TRBV19 with TRBJ1-6; no clear D gene. Germline V gene sequence: CDR1 LNHDA, CDR2 SQIVND (reference sequence). V lost 3 bases, J lost 6 bases, and 9 bases lay in between. This CDR3 region has 14 residues. CDR3: CASSIYGSNSPLHF. CDR3 bases: TGTGCCAGTAGTATTTACGGGAGTAATTCACCCCTCCACTTT.

There are a few counts of this clonotype. The gene calls are TRBV6-1 and TRBJ1-5, with 9 bases identical to TRBD1. Germline-derived CDR1 and CDR2 are MNHNS and SASEGT. Unmatched junction bases numbered 7, after V lost 3 bases and J lost 7 bases. This CDR3 spans 15 amino acids. CDR3 in amino acids: CASSDYDRGGQPQHF. The DNA of the CDR3 is TGTGCCAGCAGTGATTACGACAGGGGGGGACAGCCCCAGCATTTT.

In this sample, this clonotype turned up a few times. The chain combines TRBV20-1 with TRBJ1-5; 8 bases fit TRBD1. CDR3 length equals 14 residues. Germline CDR1 and CDR2: DFQATT and SNEGSKA (reference sequence). V shed 7 bases and J 7 bases; nucleotides not matched to a gene: 12. The CDR3 DNA is TGCAGTGTCGGGGGATGGACAGGGATCCAGCCCCAGCATTTT. It translates to CSVGGWTGIQPQHF.

A few counts support this clonotype. The V gene is TRBV30, the J gene TRBJ1-1; 8 bases agree with TRBD1. This CDR3 comprises 15 residues. CDR1 GTSNPN and CDR2 SVGIG come from the germline V gene (reference sequence). V lost 5 bases to trimming and J lost 3 bases; unmatched junction nucleotides: 11. Here the CDR3 DNA reads TGTGCCTGGCGGGACAGGCCCAAGGACGACACTGAAGCTTTCTTT. It encodes CAWRDRPKDDTEAFF.

This clonotype appeared a few times. The rearrangement uses TRBV28 and TRBJ2-5; D not certain. V lost 4 bases, J lost 0 bases, and 12 bases lay in between. This CDR3 is 15 amino acids long. Germline V lookup: CDR1 MDHEN, CDR2 SYDVKM. Here the CDR3 reads CASSSTEAYQETQYF. CDR3 DNA: TGTGCCAGCAGTTCCACCGAGGCCTACCAAGAGACCCAGTACTTC.

The V and J genes are TRBV2 and TRBJ2-7, with D hard to call. CDR3 length: 12 residues. Trimming stripped 0 bases from V and 7 bases from J, with 7 bases between. The germline V gene has CDR1 SNHLY and CDR2 FYNNEI. As DNA, the CDR3 is TGTGCCAGCAGTGAAGCGCTAAGGGAGCAGTACTTC. It is translated as CASSEALREQYF.